The sample holds many counts of the clone carrying this T cell receptor (beta chain). Its antigen remains unidentified. These data come from a study of T cells after posttransplantation cyclophosphamide. Study outcomes and limitations: TRB overlap between skin or GI tissue T cells and blood was limited. Recipient CMV seropositivity and CMV reactivation strongly tracked TRB clonality.

The table came from immunoSEQ multiplex PCR; TCRdb's copy has only in-frame clones and leaves some out. This sample carries tens of thousands of clones and no singletons, and about 2% goes to the top ten. The CDR3 extends over 16 amino acids. J gave up 5 bases and V 3 bases, and 8 bases lay outside the gene matches. The germline V gene encodes CDR1 MDHEN and CDR2 SYDVKM. Cyclophosphamide on days +3 and +4 followed busulfan-fludarabine conditioning and a marrow graft. The sequence derives from a young adult male patient who received an allogeneic stem cell transplant from a related donor, was CMV-positive, and had no GVHD. A subset of T cells may come from the graft donor. The V and J genes are TRBV28 and TRBJ2-2; the match to TRBD1 covers 8 bases. This specimen consisted of PBMCs, obtained after allogeneic stem cell transplant with posttransplant cyclophosphamide. CDR3 amino acids: CASSFGGQAITGELFF. DNA for the CDR3: TGTGCCAGCAGTTTCGGGGGACAGGCGATTACCGGGGAGCTGTTTTTT. Full variable domain (rest looked up from reference TRBV28 and TRBJ2-2): DVKVTQSSRYLVKRTGEKVFLECVQDMDHENMFWYRQDPGLGLRLIYFSYDVKMKEKGDIPEGYSVSREKKERFSLILESASTNQTSMYLCASSFGGQAITGELFFGEGSRLTVL.